This T cell receptor beta chain was profiled in a study of T cell responses to AZD1222 COVID-19 vaccine. Whole-study context: It was second doses at about 4 or about 12 weeks that were pooled. Study results and caveats: The study sampled repertoires only after the peak T cell response. Rises in breadth and depth of Spike-specific TCRs came after two AZD1222 doses. Seropositive AZD1222 recipients at baseline numbered only five to seven.

The table came from immunoSEQ multiplex PCR; TCRdb's copy has only in-frame clones and leaves some out. The table includes over 85,000 clones, 85% to 95% detected once. The ends lost 0 bases at V and 5 bases at J; junction bases unmatched: 8. CDR3 length: 16 residues. The germline CDR1 and CDR2 sequences are WSHSY and SAAADI. On this clone itself: Its specificity is not known.

The chain carries TRBV10-2 and TRBJ1-1; 8 bases fit TRBD1. Sample: peripheral blood, taken on day 0 of AZD1222 vaccination. The clonotype was recovered from an adult in good health. Written as DNA, the CDR3 is TGCGCCAGCAGTGAGTCTCACAGGGGGGGACGAACTGAAGCTTTCTTT. It codes for CASSESHRGGRTEAFF.